This entry features one T cell receptor beta chain sequence. Each patient relapsed following autologous stem cell transplantation, and prior brentuximab vedotin exposure differed. Germline CDR1 MGHRA, CDR2 YSYEKL. This CDR3 is built from 17 residues. Trimming removed 1 base at V and 0 bases at J, with 13 bases between. This specimen belongs to a study of PD-1 blockade in classical Hodgkin lymphoma. TCRdb's table, derived via immunoSEQ multiplex PCR, lists solely in-frame clones and lacks some. This sample has more than 70,000 clones, with around 90% found just once. V is TRBV4-1 and J is TRBJ1-3; D not resolved. The material was peripheral blood mononuclear cells (PBMCs), obtained before the second cycle of nivolumab. This receptor was identified in a human donor with classical Hodgkin lymphoma. This CDR3 is CASSQGMALVSGNTIYF. CDR3 nucleotides: TGCGCCAGCAGCCAAGGAATGGCCCTGGTCTCTGGAAACACCATATATTTT.